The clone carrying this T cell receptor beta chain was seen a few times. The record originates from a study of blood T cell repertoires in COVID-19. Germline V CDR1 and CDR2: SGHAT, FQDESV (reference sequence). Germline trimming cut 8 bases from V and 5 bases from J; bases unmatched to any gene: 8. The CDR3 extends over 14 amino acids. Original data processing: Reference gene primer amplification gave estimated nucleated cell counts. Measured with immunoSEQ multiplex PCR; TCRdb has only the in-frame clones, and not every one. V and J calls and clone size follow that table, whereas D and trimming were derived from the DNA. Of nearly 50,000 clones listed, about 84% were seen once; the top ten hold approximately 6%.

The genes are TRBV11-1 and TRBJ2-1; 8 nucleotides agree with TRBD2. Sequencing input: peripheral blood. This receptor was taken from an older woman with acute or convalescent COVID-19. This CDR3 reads CASSGTRTNNEQFF. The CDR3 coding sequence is TGTGCCAGCTCCGGGACTAGAACTAACAATGAGCAGTTCTTC.